These 31 T cell receptor beta chains were all obtained from the same sample, sequenced in a study of cytomegalovirus exposure and HLA in healthy donors. Assay used: immunoSEQ multiplex PCR; TCRdb lists only in-frame clones, some missing. In the table there are about 130,000 clones, roughly 95% of which are singletons. The sequenced sample consisted of PBMCs. The origin of the receptors is a man aged 18 to 30 in good health and CMV-seronegative.

The chain joins TRBV4-2 to TRBJ2-7; D unclear. V lost 0 bases to trimming and J lost 2 bases, with 5 bases between them. Germline assignment: CDR1 LGHNA and CDR2 YNFKEQ. This CDR3 is 13 amino acids long. In DNA, the CDR3 is TGTGCCAGCAGCCAAGACCTCCCCTACGAGCAGTACTTC. This translates into CASSQDLPYEQYF.

The chain uses TRBV7-2 and TRBJ2-5, with 7 bases that match TRBD2. V lost 4 bases and J lost 5; bases outside the gene matches: 13. CDR1 and CDR2 from the germline V gene are SGHTA and FQGNSA. The length of the CDR3 is 16 residues. In DNA, the CDR3 is TGTGCCAGCAGCTCATCCGTGGCGGGAGCGGGGGAGACCCAGTACTTC. Its protein product is CASSSSVAGAGETQYF.

The CDR3, as DNA: TGTGCCAGCAGCCCTATGGGCGAAGACACTGAAGCTTTCTTT. This translates into CASSPMGEDTEAFF. V is TRBV9 and J is TRBJ1-1; D call uncertain. The CDR3 spans 14 residues. CDR1 is SGDLS, CDR2 YYNGEE, per germline. V gave up 4 bases and J gave up 3 bases, with 13 bases separating them.

V and J are TRBV5-1 and TRBJ2-7; 10 nucleotides match TRBD2. The CDR3 extends over 13 amino acids. Looked up from germline, CDR1 is SGHRS and CDR2 is YFSETQ. The J segment lost 5 bases and the V segment lost 6 bases, leaving 5 bases of the junction unmatched. The CDR3 nucleotides are TGCGCCAGCACAACTAGCGGGATCGACGAGCAGTACTTC. Protein sequence: CASTTSGIDEQYF. The full variable domain, completed using reference TRBV5-1 and TRBJ2-7, is KAGVTQTPRYLIKTRGQQVTLSCSPISGHRSVSWYQQTPGQGLQFLFEYFSETQRNKGNFPGRFSGRQFSNSRSEMNVSTLELGDSALYLCASTTSGIDEQYFGPGTRLTVT.

This clone turned up a few times. The V and J genes are TRBV5-1 and TRBJ2-7; D uncertain. The CDR3 totals 12 residues. CDR1 and CDR2 from the germline V gene are SGHRS and YFSETQ. Deletions cut 0 bases from V and 3 bases from J, with 4 bases between. CDR3 amino acids: CASSLAVYEQYF. As DNA, the CDR3 is TGCGCCAGCAGCTTGGCCGTCTACGAGCAGTACTTC.

This clone was detected once. DNA for the CDR3: TGTGCCAGCAGTTTATCACTAGCGGGAGTTAGAGCCGGGGAGCTGTTTTTT. This encodes CASSLSLAGVRAGELFF. V gene TRBV28 combines with J gene TRBJ2-2; 11 nucleotides match TRBD2. The V and J ends lost 1 base and 6 bases, in that order; junction bases with no gene match: 7. Germline assignment: CDR1 MDHEN and CDR2 SYDVKM. The CDR3 is 17 residues long.

The CDR3 loop reads CASSLEAGGSYEQYF. DNA for the CDR3: TGTGCCAGCAGCTTAGAGGCGGGAGGGTCCTACGAGCAGTACTTC. The chain carries TRBV7-3 and TRBJ2-7; 9 bases fit TRBD2. The ends lost 2 bases at V and 1 base at J; junction bases unmatched: 3. Germline V gene lookup returns CDR1 SGHTA and CDR2 FQGTGA. The CDR3 is 15 amino acids.

The rearrangement links TRBV13 to TRBJ2-7; D call uncertain. The CDR3 runs to 12 residues. Trimming took 7 bases from V and 2 from J, leaving 9 bases between them. Germline V CDR1 and CDR2: PRHDT, FYEKMQ (reference sequence). As DNA, the CDR3 is TGTGCCAGCACAGGTCTTGCCTACGAGCAGTACTTC. Translation: CASTGLAYEQYF.

This chain links TRBV4-3 with TRBJ1-1; 10 bases line up with TRBD1. Losses at the gene ends were 4 bases for V and 4 bases for J; bases not matched to a gene: 6. The CDR3 covers 15 residues. The germline V gene encodes CDR1 LGHNA and CDR2 YSLEER. This CDR3 reads CASSRTGGTFTEAFF. In DNA, the CDR3 is TGCGCCAGCAGCCGGACAGGGGGAACCTTCACTGAAGCTTTCTTT.

The chain combines TRBV10-3 with TRBJ1-2; the match to TRBD1 covers 7 bases. CDR3 length: 14 amino acids. The germline gives CDR1 ENHRY, CDR2 SYGVKD. With 10 bases clipped from V and 3 bases from J, the junction kept 11 bases outside the gene matches. CDR3 region: CASGGDRLHYGYTF. For the CDR3, the DNA is TGTGCCAGCGGGGGGGACAGATTGCACTATGGCTACACCTTC.

The chain uses TRBV7-8 and TRBJ1-5; a possible D gene is TRBD1 (5 bases). V was pared by 3 bases and J by 0 bases, with 15 bases between. The V gene's germline CDR1 is SGHVS and CDR2 FQNEAQ. The CDR3 runs to 17 residues. The CDR3 protein is CASSFNDSPYSNQPQHF. CDR3 DNA: TGTGCCAGCAGCTTTAATGACAGCCCTTATAGCAATCAGCCCCAGCATTTT.

This sequence joins TRBV5-4 and TRBJ2-2; D may be TRBD2 (6 bases). The V gene's germline CDR1 is SGHNT and CDR2 YYREEE (reference sequence). V was pared by 3 bases and J by 3 bases, with 12 bases between. The CDR3 sequence is 15 residues long. The CDR3 DNA is TGTGCCAGCAGCTCGCAAGGAGGGGACACCGGGGAGCTGTTTTTT. It is translated as CASSSQGGDTGELFF. The full variable domain, completed using reference TRBV5-4 and TRBJ2-2, is ETGVTQSPTHLIKTRGQQVTLRCSSQSGHNTVSWYQQALGQGPQFIFQYYREEENGRGNFPPRFSGLQFPNYSSELNVNALELDDSALYLCASSSQGGDTGELFFGEGSRLTVL.

The chain employs TRBV29-1 and TRBJ2-2, with a possible D match to TRBD1 (7 bases). The length of the CDR3 is 13 residues. Germline CDR1 is SQVTM and CDR2 is ANQGSEA. V was pared by 5 bases and J by 4 bases, with 11 bases between. Here the CDR3 DNA reads TGCAGCGTTAACCAGGGGGGCACCGGGGAGCTGTTTTTT. The encoded protein is CSVNQGGTGELFF.

The chain couples TRBV4-3 to TRBJ2-5; no clear D gene. V dropped 0 bases and J dropped 2 bases, with 7 bases sitting between them. The CDR3 length is 14 residues. The germline gives CDR1 LGHNA, CDR2 YSLEER. Here the CDR3 reads CASSQDASQETQYF. The DNA for the CDR3 is TGCGCCAGCAGCCAAGATGCCAGTCAAGAGACCCAGTACTTC.

The CDR3 DNA sequence: TGTGCCTGGAGTGTACTTAGGGGGTTGAACACTGAAGCTTTCTTT. Translation: CAWSVLRGLNTEAFF. The V and J genes are TRBV30 and TRBJ1-1; maybe TRBD1 (6 bases). The germline V and J ends were trimmed by 0 bases and 0 bases, with 11 bases remaining between them. CDR1 and CDR2 from the germline V gene are GTSNPN and SVGIG (reference sequence). This CDR3 contains 15 residues.

The V and J genes are TRBV6-1 and TRBJ2-7, with TRBD1 identical over 8 bases. CDR1 and CDR2 (germline): MNHNS, SASEGT. This CDR3 region has 15 residues. Trimming took 6 bases from V and 3 from J; bases not matched to a gene: 10. The DNA for the CDR3 is TGTGCCAGCAGGATCGACAGGGGACGCGGCTACGAGCAGTACTTC. It specifies CASRIDRGRGYEQYF.

The chain employs TRBV28 and TRBJ2-5, with D unclear. Germline CDR1 MDHEN, CDR2 SYDVKM. This CDR3 contains 15 residues. Between the trimmed V and J ends, which lost 10 bases and 3 bases, there was a span of 21 bases. This chain's CDR3 is CATLPLGGGKETQYF. As DNA, the CDR3 is TGTGCCACCCTCCCCCTTGGCGGTGGAAAAGAGACCCAGTACTTC.

The J gene is TRBJ2-1, the V gene TRBV29-1; 7 bases fit TRBD1. Trimming cost V 3 bases and J 5 bases; bases outside gene matches: 4. The length of the CDR3 is 13 residues. The germline CDR1 and CDR2 sequences are SQVTM and ANQGSEA. CDR3 coding DNA: TGCAGCGTTGACGGACAGGCCGACAATGAGCAGTTCTTC. Translated: CSVDGQADNEQFF.

V is TRBV27 and J is TRBJ1-1; TRBD1 might be the D (5 bases). Germline CDR1 is MNHEY and CDR2 is SMNVEV (reference sequence). Trimming removed 5 bases from V and 5 bases from J, with 15 bases in between. The CDR3 contains 14 residues. The CDR3 reads CASSLKTASTEAFF. The CDR3 region has the DNA TGTGCCAGCAGTCTAAAGACAGCGTCGACTGAAGCTTTCTTT.

The chain carries TRBV27 and TRBJ1-1; TRBD1 matches at 8 bases. Germline V gene data show CDR1 as MNHEY and CDR2 as SMNVEV (reference sequence). There are 13 residues in the CDR3. The trim removed 5 bases at V and 11 bases at J, leaving 10 bases unmatched. The CDR3, as DNA: TGTGCCAGCAGTCCCGGACAGGGATTAGGGGCTTTCTTT. Encoded protein: CASSPGQGLGAFF.

This clone was seen a single time. The gene calls are TRBV5-4 and TRBJ2-3; 13 bases match TRBD2. Per germline, CDR1 SGHNT and CDR2 YYREEE (reference sequence). Trimming cost V 3 bases and J 1 base; bases outside gene matches: 2. The CDR3 contains 16 residues. The chain's CDR3 is CASSSGLAGRTDTQYF. Written as DNA, the CDR3 is TGTGCCAGCAGCTCGGGACTAGCGGGACGCACAGATACGCAGTATTTT. Supplemented by reference TRBV5-4 and TRBJ2-3, the full variable domain reads ETGVTQSPTHLIKTRGQQVTLRCSSQSGHNTVSWYQQALGQGPQFIFQYYREEENGRGNFPPRFSGLQFPNYSSELNVNALELDDSALYLCASSSGLAGRTDTQYFGPGTRLTVL.

This clone was seen once. The chain employs TRBV5-6 and TRBJ2-7, with 7 bases identical to TRBD2. This CDR3 has 15 amino acids. Germline V gene sequence: CDR1 SGHDT, CDR2 YYEEEE. V lost 1 base to trimming and J lost 3 bases; unmatched junction nucleotides: 7. DNA for the CDR3: TGTGCCAGCAGCTTGTCACCGGGAGGATTCTACGAGCAGTACTTC. Its translation is CASSLSPGGFYEQYF.

V usage is TRBV5-6 and J usage is TRBJ1-4, with D maybe TRBD1 (5 bases). Trimming took off 0 bases at V and 0 bases at J, with 9 bases between the two ends. CDR1 and CDR2 from the germline V gene are SGHDT and YYEEEE. The CDR3 length is 16 residues. CDR3 coding DNA: TGTGCCAGCAGCTTGGGGGTCAGGGCAACTAATGAAAAACTGTTTTTT. Translation: CASSLGVRATNEKLFF.

The rearrangement links TRBV5-1 to TRBJ2-3; a weak D match, TRBD1 (5 bases). The CDR3 is made up of 14 amino acids. The germline CDR1 and CDR2 sequences are SGHRS and YFSETQ. Trimming took off 2 bases at V and 3 bases at J, with 10 bases between the two ends. Here the CDR3 reads CASSFSQVTDTQYF. Written as DNA, the CDR3 is TGCGCCAGCAGCTTTTCACAGGTAACAGATACGCAGTATTTT. The full variable domain, its missing parts supplied by reference TRBV5-1 and TRBJ2-3, is KAGVTQTPRYLIKTRGQQVTLSCSPISGHRSVSWYQQTPGQGLQFLFEYFSETQRNKGNFPGRFSGRQFSNSRSEMNVSTLELGDSALYLCASSFSQVTDTQYFGPGTRLTVL.

The count of this clone is one. Because the CDR3's place on the DNA is in doubt, the DNA is left out and the CDR3 is given as listed by TCRdb. The rearrangement links TRBV6-6 to TRBJ1-2; the table's D call of TRBD1 was not tested on the DNA. Germline V gene lookup returns CDR1 MNHNY and CDR2 SVGAGI (reference sequence). The CDR3 is 15 residues long, ends included. CDR3 residues: CASSSSDTQVEGYTF.

The chain has TRBV4-2 and TRBJ2-1, with 15 bases lining up with TRBD2. CDR1 LGHNA and CDR2 YNFKEQ come from the germline V gene. The CDR3 has 17 residues. J lost 6 bases, V lost 1 base, and 4 bases had no gene match. The CDR3 reads CASSQASGLAGGNEQFF. The CDR3 region has the DNA TGTGCCAGCAGCCAAGCGTCGGGACTAGCGGGAGGCAATGAGCAGTTCTTC.

The rearrangement joins TRBV4-2 to TRBJ2-3; 11 nucleotides agree with TRBD2. The CDR3 length is 16 residues. V dropped 3 bases and J dropped 3; count of bases not matched to a gene: 5. The germline CDR1 and CDR2 sequences are LGHNA and YNFKEQ. CDR3 DNA: TGTGCCAGCAGCCAGGCAAGACTAGCGGGGACAGATACGCAGTATTTT. Translated: CASSQARLAGTDTQYF.

CDR3 bases: TGTGCCAGCAGCCCAGGGAGGGCGGGAAGATCACAAGAGACCCAGTACTTC. As protein: CASSPGRAGRSQETQYF. The chain has TRBV9 and TRBJ2-5; 7 bases line up with TRBD2. This CDR3 contains 17 residues. From germline, CDR1 is SGDLS and CDR2 YYNGEE. With 4 bases clipped from V and 2 bases from J, the junction kept 14 bases outside the gene matches.

This rearrangement joins TRBV7-9 to TRBJ2-3; TRBD1 matches 9 bases. Germline loops: CDR1 SEHNR, CDR2 FQNEAQ (reference sequence). This CDR3 has 16 amino acids. Trimming cost V 1 base and J 2 bases; bases outside gene matches: 4. CDR3 in DNA: TGTGCCAGCAGCTTAGGGGACAGGGCCCCCACAGATACGCAGTATTTT. Translated, it gives CASSLGDRAPTDTQYF.

The J gene is TRBJ2-7, the V gene TRBV4-2; TRBD1 might be the D (5 bases). Trimming took off 2 bases at V and 3 bases at J, with 14 bases between the two ends. Germline CDR1 is LGHNA and CDR2 is YNFKEQ. CDR3 length equals 15 residues. The CDR3 reads CASSQQLTVNYEQYF. CDR3 in DNA: TGTGCCAGCAGCCAACAGTTGACAGTTAACTACGAGCAGTACTTC.

The chain couples TRBV19 to TRBJ2-7; TRBD1 aligns across 9 bases. This CDR3 region has 13 residues. V dropped 5 bases and J dropped 2; count of bases not matched to a gene: 1. CDR1 is LNHDA, CDR2 SQIVND, per germline (reference sequence). In DNA form, the CDR3 reads TGTGCCAGTAGTCGGGACAGGGCCTACGAGCAGTACTTC. The encoded protein is CASSRDRAYEQYF. The variable domain in full, with the rest retrieved from reference TRBV19 and TRBJ2-7, is DGGITQSPKYLFRKEGQNVTLSCEQNLNHDAMYWYRQDPGQGLRLIYYSQIVNDFQKGDIAEGYSVSREKKESFPLTVTSAQKNPTAFYLCASSRDRAYEQYFGPGTRLTVT.